The subject of this entry is one T cell receptor (beta chain). The antigen is not known. There were only healthy Caucasians among the donors. This sample was included in a study of identical twins. Study-level findings and limits: Out-of-frame TCR alpha sharing observed in monozygotic twins exceeded model estimates. The study found excess low generation probability among twin-shared out-of-frame alpha sequences.

The V gene lost 3 bases and the J gene lost 4 bases, with 15 bases spanning the gap. This CDR3 contains 15 residues. cDNA carried unique molecular identifiers, and a universal primer site was added by template switching. MiXCR, run by TCRdb on the 5' RACE reads, gives a single entry per CDR3 protein. The sample has around 240,000 distinct CDR3 sequences, under 12% seen once. This sequence joins TRBV12-3 or TRBV12-4 and TRBJ2-5, with a tentative D call TRBD1 (7 bases). The sequencing input was memory T cells sorted from blood. The receptor's source is a man in his fifties in good health. CDR3 loop: CASSFQAGGGETQYF. In nucleotides, the CDR3 is TGTGCCAGCAGTTTTCAGGCAGGGGGAGGAGAGACCCAGTACTTC.